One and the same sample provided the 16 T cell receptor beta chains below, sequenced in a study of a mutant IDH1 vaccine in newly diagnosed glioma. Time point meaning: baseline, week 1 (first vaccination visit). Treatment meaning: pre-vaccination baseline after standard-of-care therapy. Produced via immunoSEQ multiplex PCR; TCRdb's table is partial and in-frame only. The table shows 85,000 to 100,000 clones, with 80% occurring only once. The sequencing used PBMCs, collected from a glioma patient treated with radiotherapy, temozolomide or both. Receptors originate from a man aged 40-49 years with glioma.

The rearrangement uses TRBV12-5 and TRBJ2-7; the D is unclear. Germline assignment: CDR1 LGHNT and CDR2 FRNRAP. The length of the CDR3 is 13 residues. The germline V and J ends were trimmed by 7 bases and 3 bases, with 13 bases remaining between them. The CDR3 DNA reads TGTGCTAGTGCCCCACCCCCCTTCTACGAGCAGTACTTC. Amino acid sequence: CASAPPPFYEQYF.

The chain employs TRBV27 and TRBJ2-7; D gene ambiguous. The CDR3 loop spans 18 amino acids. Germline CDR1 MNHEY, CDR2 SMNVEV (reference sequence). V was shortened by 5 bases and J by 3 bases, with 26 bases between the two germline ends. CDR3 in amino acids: CASSSVARVESGGYEQYF. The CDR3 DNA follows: TGTGCCAGCAGTAGTGTGGCCCGAGTCGAGTCGGGCGGCTACGAGCAGTACTTC.

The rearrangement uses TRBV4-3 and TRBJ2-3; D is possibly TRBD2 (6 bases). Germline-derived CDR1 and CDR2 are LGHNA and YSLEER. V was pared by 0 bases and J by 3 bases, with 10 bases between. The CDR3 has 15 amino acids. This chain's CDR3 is CASSQDPGRTDTQYF. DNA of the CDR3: TGCGCCAGCAGCCAAGATCCAGGGAGGACAGATACGCAGTATTTT.

CDR3 amino acids: CASSYWGRGYLDYGYTF. The CDR3 nucleotides are TGTGCCAGCAGCTACTGGGGAAGGGGCTATCTAGACTATGGCTACACCTTC. This sequence joins TRBV7-9 and TRBJ1-2; maybe TRBD1 (5 bases). The CDR3 covers 17 residues. Germline V CDR1 and CDR2: SEHNR, FQNEAQ (reference sequence). Deletions cut 4 bases from V and 3 bases from J, with 21 bases between. The variable domain in full, completed from reference TRBV7-9 and TRBJ1-2, reads DTGVSQNPRHKITKRGQNVTFRCDPISEHNRLYWYRQTLGQGPEFLTYFQNEAQLEKSRLLSDRFSAERPKGSFSTLEIQRTEQGDSAMYLCASSYWGRGYLDYGYTFGSGTRLTVV.

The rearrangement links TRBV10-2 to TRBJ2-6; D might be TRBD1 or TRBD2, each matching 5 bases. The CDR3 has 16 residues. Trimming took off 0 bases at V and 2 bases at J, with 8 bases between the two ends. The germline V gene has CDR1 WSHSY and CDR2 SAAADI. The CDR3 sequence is CASSESGPTGANVLTF. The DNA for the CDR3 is TGCGCCAGCAGTGAGTCGGGACCTACTGGGGCCAACGTCCTGACTTTC.

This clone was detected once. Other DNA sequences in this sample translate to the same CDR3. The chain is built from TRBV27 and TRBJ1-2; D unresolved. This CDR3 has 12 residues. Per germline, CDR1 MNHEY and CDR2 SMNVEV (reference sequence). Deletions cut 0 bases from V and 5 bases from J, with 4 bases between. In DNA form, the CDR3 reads TGTGCCAGCAGTTTATCGGGATATGGCTACACCTTC. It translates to CASSLSGYGYTF.

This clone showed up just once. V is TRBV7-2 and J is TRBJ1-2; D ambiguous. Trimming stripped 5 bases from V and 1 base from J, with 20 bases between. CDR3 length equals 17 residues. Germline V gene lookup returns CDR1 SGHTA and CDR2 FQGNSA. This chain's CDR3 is CASSPSPQVDLNYGYTF. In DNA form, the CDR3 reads TGTGCCAGCAGCCCGTCCCCTCAGGTCGATCTTAACTATGGCTACACCTTC.

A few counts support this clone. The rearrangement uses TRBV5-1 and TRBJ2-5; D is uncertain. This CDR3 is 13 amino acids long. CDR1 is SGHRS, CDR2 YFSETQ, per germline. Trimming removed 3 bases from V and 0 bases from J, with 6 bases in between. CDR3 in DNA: TGCGCCAGCAGCTGGACGGACCAAGAGACCCAGTACTTC. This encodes CASSWTDQETQYF.

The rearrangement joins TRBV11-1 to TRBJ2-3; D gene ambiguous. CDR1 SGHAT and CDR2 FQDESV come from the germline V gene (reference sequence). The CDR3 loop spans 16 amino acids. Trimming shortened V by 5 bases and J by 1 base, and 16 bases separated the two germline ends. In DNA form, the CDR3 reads TGTGCCAGCAGCCCCCGCCTGGGCGCGGGCACAGATACGCAGTATTTT. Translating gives CASSPRLGAGTDTQYF.

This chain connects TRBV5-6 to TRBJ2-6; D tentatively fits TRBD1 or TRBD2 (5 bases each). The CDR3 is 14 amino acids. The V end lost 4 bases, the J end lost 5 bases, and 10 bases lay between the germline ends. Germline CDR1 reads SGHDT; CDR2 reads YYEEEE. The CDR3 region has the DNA TGTGCCAGCAGCCCTACGGGACGGGCCAACGTCCTGACTTTC. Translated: CASSPTGRANVLTF.

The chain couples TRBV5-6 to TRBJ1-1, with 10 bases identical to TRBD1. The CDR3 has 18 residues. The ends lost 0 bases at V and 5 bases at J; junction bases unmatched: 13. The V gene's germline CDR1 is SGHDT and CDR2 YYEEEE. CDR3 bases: TGTGCCAGCAGCTTGGCCTGGTGGGACAGGGGAAGGAGGACTGAAGCTTTCTTT. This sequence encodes CASSLAWWDRGRRTEAFF.

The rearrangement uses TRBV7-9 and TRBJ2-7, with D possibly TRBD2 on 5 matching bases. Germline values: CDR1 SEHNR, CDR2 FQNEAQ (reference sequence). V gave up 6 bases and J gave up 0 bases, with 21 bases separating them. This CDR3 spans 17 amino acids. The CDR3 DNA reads TGTGCCAGCAGACTTCGCTCGGATGGAGGACTCTCCTACGAGCAGTACTTC. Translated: CASRLRSDGGLSYEQYF.

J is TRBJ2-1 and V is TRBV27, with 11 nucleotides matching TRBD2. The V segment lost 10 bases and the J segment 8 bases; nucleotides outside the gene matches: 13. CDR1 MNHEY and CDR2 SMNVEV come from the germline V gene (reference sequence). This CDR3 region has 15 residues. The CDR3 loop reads CATCETSGVWDEQFF. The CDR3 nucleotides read TGTGCCACTTGCGAGACTAGCGGGGTCTGGGATGAGCAGTTCTTC.

Here the CDR3 reads CASSRTEHTEAFF. The CDR3 DNA follows: TGTGCCAGCTCAAGGACAGAGCACACTGAAGCTTTCTTT. The V call is TRBV18, the J call TRBJ1-1, with D tentatively TRBD1 (6 bases). Germline-derived CDR1 and CDR2 are KGHSH and LQKENI. The V and J ends lost 5 bases and 3 bases respectively, with 10 bases between them. The CDR3 contains 13 residues.

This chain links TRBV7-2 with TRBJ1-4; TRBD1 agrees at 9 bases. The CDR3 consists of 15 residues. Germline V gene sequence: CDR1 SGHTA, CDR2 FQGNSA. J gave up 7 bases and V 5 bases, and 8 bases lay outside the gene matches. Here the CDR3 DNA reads TGTGCCAGCAGCGCCGCCCGGACAGGGGTTGAAAAACTGTTTTTT. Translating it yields CASSAARTGVEKLFF.

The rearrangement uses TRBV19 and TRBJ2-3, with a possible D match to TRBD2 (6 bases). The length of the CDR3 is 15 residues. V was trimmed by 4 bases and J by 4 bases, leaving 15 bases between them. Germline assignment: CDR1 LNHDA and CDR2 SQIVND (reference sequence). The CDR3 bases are TGTGCCAGTAGTAATGGAGGGAGTGGCCCAGATACGCAGTATTTT. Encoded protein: CASSNGGSGPDTQYF.